Presented here are 4 T cell receptor beta chains from one specimen sequenced in a study of regulatory and conventional T cells in RAG deficiency. Genomic DNA came from blood conventional CD4+ T cells gated CD25-low CD127-high. Libraries were prepared by immunoSEQ multiplex PCR; TCRdb keeps only in-frame clonotypes and omits some of them. The profile shows around 20,000 clones, 93% of them singletons. These data also formed part of another study, on regulatory T cells. That work adds: Primers: 52 TRBV forward and 13 TRBJ reverse.

Sequenced material: CD4+ T cells sorted from blood. The receptor set was obtained from a human donor in good health.

This clone was detected only once. This chain joins TRBV2 and TRBJ1-2; D gene unclear. Germline V gene sequence: CDR1 SNHLY, CDR2 FYNNEI. The CDR3 loop spans 11 amino acids. V lost 8 bases to trimming and J lost 7 bases, with 11 bases between them. The CDR3 DNA is TGTGCCAGCGGGTTGGAACTTGGCTACACCTTC. It specifies CASGLELGYTF.

This clone was picked up one time. The chain joins TRBV30 to TRBJ1-1; possible D gene TRBD1, 6 bases. Germline V gene lookup returns CDR1 GTSNPN and CDR2 SVGIG (reference sequence). The V end was cut by 3 bases, the J end by 0 bases, with 17 bases between. The CDR3 is made up of 16 amino acids. CDR3 amino acids: CAWRLKTGPMNTEAFF. CDR3 sequence (DNA): TGTGCCTGGAGACTAAAGACAGGACCCATGAACACTGAAGCTTTCTTT.

The J gene is TRBJ1-5, the V gene TRBV7-9; 8 bases line up with TRBD1. The germline gives CDR1 SEHNR, CDR2 FQNEAQ (reference sequence). V gave up 5 bases and J gave up 0 bases; unmatched junction bases: 9. The CDR3 contains 17 residues. The CDR3 coding sequence is TGTGCCAGCAGCGGTTCGACAGGGGACTATAGCAATCAGCCCCAGCATTTT. Translation: CASSGSTGDYSNQPQHF.

The chain carries TRBV9 and TRBJ1-4; D is uncertain. V lost 0 bases and J lost 3, with 3 bases in between. CDR3 length: 13 residues. In germline, CDR1 is SGDLS, CDR2 YYNGEE. The CDR3 coding sequence is TGTGCCAGCAGCGTAGTTCCTAATGAAAAACTGTTTTTT. It yields the protein CASSVVPNEKLFF.